Listed below are T cell receptor beta chains from one sample, sequenced in a study of blood T cell repertoires in COVID-19. Here immunoSEQ multiplex PCR was the method, and the copy in TCRdb shows in-frame clones only, minus some. The sample lists about 34,000 clones; about 88% were seen once. Sequencing was carried out using peripheral blood. The receptor set was obtained from a man between 65 and 80 years old with active COVID-19. CDR3s include the opening cysteine and the closing phenylalanine or tryptophan. D genes are given only for firm matches. Expanded clones are given a class, and other clones once, few, many or no size at all.

d_gene: .
v_gene: TRBV7-9
abundance: .
j_gene: TRBJ2-5
CDR3nt: TGTGCCAGCAGCCAGGGGTTGGAGACCCAGTACTTC
CDR3aa: CASSQGLETQYF

d_gene: TRBD1
v_gene: TRBV7-8
abundance: once
j_gene: TRBJ2-3
CDR3nt: TGTGCCAGCAGCTTATCAGACAGGGCAGATACGCAGTATTTT
CDR3aa: CASSLSDRADTQYF

d_gene: TRBD2
v_gene: TRBV19
abundance: .
j_gene: TRBJ2-3
CDR3nt: TGTGCCAGTAGTAGGGGTAGCGGGAGAACAGATACGCAGTATTTT
CDR3aa: CASSRGSGRTDTQYF

d_gene: .
v_gene: TRBV5-1
abundance: .
j_gene: TRBJ1-1
CDR3nt: TGCGCCAGCAGCTTCACAGGGTTAAGTGAAGCTTTCTTT
CDR3aa: CASSFTGLSEAFF

d_gene: TRBD1
v_gene: TRBV19
abundance: few
j_gene: TRBJ2-6
CDR3nt: TGTGCCAGTAGCCCGGGACAGGGGAGCTCTGGGGCCAACGTCCTGACTTTC
CDR3aa: CASSPGQGSSGANVLTF

d_gene: .
v_gene: TRBV6-2/TRBV6-3
abundance: .
j_gene: TRBJ1-2
CDR3nt: TGTGCCAGCAGCCCCCGTCCGGATGGCTACACCTTC
CDR3aa: CASSPRPDGYTF

d_gene: .
v_gene: TRBV5-1
abundance: .
j_gene: TRBJ2-1
CDR3nt: TGCGCCAGCAGCTTGGTACACCGCAATGAGCAGTTCTTC
CDR3aa: CASSLVHRNEQFF

d_gene: TRBD1
v_gene: TRBV7-6
abundance: .
j_gene: TRBJ1-5
CDR3nt: TGTGCCAGCAGCACCACAGGGGTAGGCCAGCCCCAGCATTTT
CDR3aa: CASSTTGVGQPQHF

d_gene: .
v_gene: TRBV7-9
abundance: .
j_gene: TRBJ1-1
CDR3nt: TGTGCCAGCAGCCCCTGGGTGGGGGCAGGAGGAAACACTGAAGCTTTCTTT
CDR3aa: CASSPWVGAGGNTEAFF

d_gene: .
v_gene: TRBV11-3
abundance: .
j_gene: TRBJ1-1
CDR3nt: TGTGCCAGCAGCTCTACAGGGAGCACTGAAGCTTTCTTT
CDR3aa: CASSSTGSTEAFF

d_gene: .
v_gene: TRBV12-3/TRBV12-4
abundance: .
j_gene: TRBJ2-1
CDR3nt: TGTGCCAGCAGTACCGGGACCTACAATGAGCAGTTCTTC
CDR3aa: CASSTGTYNEQFF

d_gene: .
v_gene: TRBV5-1
abundance: .
j_gene: TRBJ1-2
CDR3nt: TGCGCCAGCAGCTTGAGTCAGGCCATCTATGGCTACACCTTC
CDR3aa: CASSLSQAIYGYTF

d_gene: TRBD1
v_gene: TRBV19
abundance: .
j_gene: TRBJ2-7
CDR3nt: TGTGCCAGTGGACAGGGGGCAGCCTACGAGCAGTACTTC
CDR3aa: CASGQGAAYEQYF

d_gene: .
v_gene: TRBV6-5
abundance: .
j_gene: TRBJ1-5
CDR3nt: TGTGCCAGCAATATTGGTGCCGGTCAGCCCCAGCATTTT
CDR3aa: CASNIGAGQPQHF

d_gene: TRBD2
v_gene: TRBV2
abundance: .
j_gene: TRBJ2-7
CDR3nt: TGTGCCAGCGGACAGGGAGGGGGACTAGCGGGACGCGAGCAGTACTTC
CDR3aa: CASGQGGGLAGREQYF

d_gene: TRBD2
v_gene: TRBV11-3
abundance: .
j_gene: TRBJ2-1
CDR3nt: TGTGCCAGCAGCTTAGCTTCCGGGACTAGCGGGAGTGATGAGCAGTTCTTC
CDR3aa: CASSLASGTSGSDEQFF

d_gene: TRBD1
v_gene: TRBV4-3
abundance: .
j_gene: TRBJ1-2
CDR3nt: TGCGCCAGCAGCCAAGAAGGACAGGGGATCTATGGCTACACCTTC
CDR3aa: CASSQEGQGIYGYTF

d_gene: TRBD1
v_gene: TRBV19
abundance: .
j_gene: TRBJ2-3
CDR3nt: TGTGCCAGTAGTTCCTGGGGAAAGGGACAGGGGACCACAGATACGCAGTATTTT
CDR3aa: CASSSWGKGQGTTDTQYF

d_gene: .
v_gene: TRBV9
abundance: .
j_gene: TRBJ1-2
CDR3nt: TGTGCCAGCAGCCCAGAGCGGGAGGTCGGTGGCTACACCTTC
CDR3aa: CASSPEREVGGYTF

d_gene: TRBD2
v_gene: TRBV11-1
abundance: .
j_gene: TRBJ2-1
CDR3nt: TGTGCCAGCAGCGCCCAGACTAGCGGGAGGGGGAATGAGCAGTTCTTC
CDR3aa: CASSAQTSGRGNEQFF

d_gene: TRBD1
v_gene: TRBV7-6
abundance: .
j_gene: TRBJ1-5
CDR3nt: TGTGCCAGCAGCTTAGGATCCCAGGGGGCAAATCAGCCCCAGCATTTT
CDR3aa: CASSLGSQGANQPQHF

d_gene: .
v_gene: TRBV6-2/TRBV6-3
abundance: .
j_gene: TRBJ2-1
CDR3nt: TGTGCCAGCAGTTCCGGGTTTACCGACTACAATGAGCAGTTCTTC
CDR3aa: CASSSGFTDYNEQFF

d_gene: .
v_gene: TRBV9
abundance: .
j_gene: TRBJ2-2
CDR3nt: TGTGCCAGCAGCCCGTACGCGGGAGGGGAGCTGTTTTTT
CDR3aa: CASSPYAGGELFF

d_gene: .
v_gene: TRBV7-6
abundance: .
j_gene: TRBJ2-7
CDR3nt: TGTGCCAGCAGCTTAGTTCCAGGTAAAGACGAGCAGTACTTC
CDR3aa: CASSLVPGKDEQYF

d_gene: .
v_gene: TRBV3-1/TRBV3-2
abundance: .
j_gene: TRBJ2-3
CDR3nt: TGTGCCAGCAGCCTAACAGGAGGCACAGATACGCAGTATTTT
CDR3aa: CASSLTGGTDTQYF

d_gene: .
v_gene: TRBV9
abundance: .
j_gene: TRBJ1-6
CDR3nt: TGTGCCAGCAGCTTCGGGGGAAATTCACCCCTCCACTTT
CDR3aa: CASSFGGNSPLHF

d_gene: TRBD1
v_gene: TRBV3-1/TRBV3-2
abundance: once
j_gene: TRBJ1-4
CDR3nt: TGTGCCAGCAGGGAGACGGGACAGTATGAAAAACTGTTTTTT
CDR3aa: CASRETGQYEKLFF

d_gene: .
v_gene: TRBV28
abundance: once
j_gene: TRBJ2-1
CDR3nt: TGTGCCAGCGCTGAGAACGTTAATGAGCAGTTCTTC
CDR3aa: CASAENVNEQFF

d_gene: TRBD2
v_gene: TRBV9
abundance: .
j_gene: TRBJ2-3
CDR3nt: TGTGCCAGCGGACCGGGACTAGCGGGAGGTCGGGGCACAGATACGCAGTATTTT
CDR3aa: CASGPGLAGGRGTDTQYF

d_gene: TRBD2
v_gene: TRBV9
abundance: .
j_gene: TRBJ2-1
CDR3nt: TGTGCCAGCAGCGTAGGTCTAGCGGGTGGTGAGCAGTTCTTC
CDR3aa: CASSVGLAGGEQFF

d_gene: TRBD2
v_gene: TRBV27
abundance: .
j_gene: TRBJ2-1
CDR3nt: TGTGCCAGCCCTCCGGGACTAGCGGGAGGGCCCTACAATGAGCAGTTCTTC
CDR3aa: CASPPGLAGGPYNEQFF

d_gene: .
v_gene: TRBV19
abundance: .
j_gene: TRBJ1-1
CDR3nt: TGTGCCAGTAGTATAAGGTATCGACAGGACACTGAAGCTTTCTTT
CDR3aa: CASSIRYRQDTEAFF

d_gene: .
v_gene: TRBV7-2
abundance: .
j_gene: TRBJ1-3
CDR3nt: TGTGCCAGCAGCCAGGCAGGGACATCTGGAAACACCATATATTTT
CDR3aa: CASSQAGTSGNTIYF

d_gene: .
v_gene: TRBV13
abundance: few
j_gene: TRBJ2-2
CDR3nt: TGTGCCAGCAGCTTATTCGCCGGGGAGCTGTTTTTT
CDR3aa: CASSLFAGELFF

d_gene: TRBD2
v_gene: TRBV5-1
abundance: .
j_gene: TRBJ2-7
CDR3nt: TGCGCCAGCAGCTTAGGGACTAGCGCATCCTACTCCTACGAGCAGTACTTC
CDR3aa: CASSLGTSASYSYEQYF

d_gene: .
v_gene: TRBV30
abundance: few
j_gene: TRBJ1-3
CDR3nt: TGTGCCTGGAGCGACTGGGTGCCGGACACCATATATTTT
CDR3aa: CAWSDWVPDTIYF

d_gene: .
v_gene: TRBV5-5
abundance: .
j_gene: TRBJ2-5
CDR3nt: TGTGCCAGCAGCTTGGCCTGGGGGGTCCAAGAGACCCAGTACTTC
CDR3aa: CASSLAWGVQETQYF

d_gene: TRBD2
v_gene: TRBV19
abundance: .
j_gene: TRBJ2-1
CDR3nt: TGTGCCAGTAGTATCGGGGAGGGCCAAGGGAGCTCGTTCTTC
CDR3aa: CASSIGEGQGSSFF

d_gene: TRBD1
v_gene: TRBV7-2
abundance: .
j_gene: TRBJ2-1
CDR3nt: TGTGCCAGCAGCCGGGACAGGGGGATTTATGAGCAGTTCTTC
CDR3aa: CASSRDRGIYEQFF

d_gene: .
v_gene: TRBV5-1
abundance: .
j_gene: TRBJ2-1
CDR3nt: TGCGCCAGCAGCTTATCGCGGTCCGATGAGCAGTTCTTC
CDR3aa: CASSLSRSDEQFF

d_gene: .
v_gene: TRBV30
abundance: .
j_gene: TRBJ1-5
CDR3nt: TGTGCCTTCGGGAGGGAGTTCAGCAATCAGCTCCAGCATTTT
CDR3aa: CAFGREFSNQLQHF

d_gene: .
v_gene: TRBV6-5
abundance: .
j_gene: TRBJ1-4
CDR3nt: TGTGCCAGCAGTTACCGCAGGTGGGAAAAACTGTTTTTT
CDR3aa: CASSYRRWEKLFF

d_gene: .
v_gene: TRBV5-4
abundance: once
j_gene: TRBJ2-3
CDR3nt: TGTGCCAGCAGCCCCTCGGACTACCCTAACACAGATACGCAGTATTTT
CDR3aa: CASSPSDYPNTDTQYF

d_gene: .
v_gene: TRBV7-7
abundance: .
j_gene: TRBJ1-1
CDR3nt: TGTGCTCCCAAGACAGGATCTAGCACTGAAGCTTTCTTT
CDR3aa: CAPKTGSSTEAFF

d_gene: .
v_gene: TRBV5-1
abundance: .
j_gene: TRBJ2-3
CDR3nt: TGCGCCAGCAGCTTGCGTGCAGCCCGGGGAGATACGCAGTATTTT
CDR3aa: CASSLRAARGDTQYF

d_gene: .
v_gene: TRBV7-9
abundance: once
j_gene: TRBJ1-2
CDR3nt: TGTGCCAGCAGCTTAGGGGGCAGCTCATATGGCTACACCTTC
CDR3aa: CASSLGGSSYGYTF

d_gene: .
v_gene: TRBV2
abundance: .
j_gene: TRBJ2-6
CDR3nt: TGTGCCAGCAGCCCTTCCTCTGGGGCCAACGTCCTGACTTTC
CDR3aa: CASSPSSGANVLTF

d_gene: TRBD2
v_gene: TRBV7-2
abundance: .
j_gene: TRBJ2-7
CDR3nt: TGTGCCAGCAGCTCACTAGCGGGAGGTCACTACGAGCAGTACTTC
CDR3aa: CASSSLAGGHYEQYF

d_gene: TRBD1
v_gene: TRBV5-1
abundance: .
j_gene: TRBJ1-1
CDR3nt: TGCGCCAGCAGCTCGTCCCGGGACAGGGGTTTGAGGACTGAAGCTTTCTTT
CDR3aa: CASSSSRDRGLRTEAFF

d_gene: .
v_gene: TRBV3-1/TRBV3-2
abundance: once
j_gene: TRBJ1-1
CDR3nt: TGTGCCAGCAGCCAAGACGTCCGGGTGGGGGGGCGAAAGGAAGCTTTCTTT
CDR3aa: CASSQDVRVGGRKEAFF

d_gene: .
v_gene: TRBV5-1
abundance: .
j_gene: TRBJ2-7
CDR3nt: TGCGCCAGCTACCGGGACTCCAGCTCCTACGAGCAGTACTTC
CDR3aa: CASYRDSSSYEQYF

d_gene: TRBD2
v_gene: TRBV6-5
abundance: .
j_gene: TRBJ2-1
CDR3nt: TGTGCCAGCAGTTACTGGAAGCGGGAGTCGGGCAATGAGCAGTTCTTC
CDR3aa: CASSYWKRESGNEQFF

d_gene: .
v_gene: TRBV19
abundance: .
j_gene: TRBJ1-2
CDR3nt: TGTGCCAGTAGCCCCACCCCCGGGACACGGACATATGGCTACACCTTC
CDR3aa: CASSPTPGTRTYGYTF

d_gene: .
v_gene: TRBV19
abundance: .
j_gene: TRBJ2-6
CDR3nt: TGTGCCAGTAGTATGCAGGCGACCTCTGGGGCCAACGTCCTGACTTTC
CDR3aa: CASSMQATSGANVLTF

d_gene: .
v_gene: TRBV10-3
abundance: .
j_gene: TRBJ1-1
CDR3nt: TGTGCCATCAGAGCAGAGGCTGAAGCTTTCTTT
CDR3aa: CAIRAEAEAFF